This T cell receptor beta chain was documented in a study of OX40 agonist ivuxolimab in advanced cancers. Study as a whole: Patients in dose escalation had liver, melanoma, kidney or head and neck cancers. The study's findings and limits: More expanded clones were seen, on average, in CD8+ T cells than in CD4+.

Points on this clone: Its antigen remains unknown.

Germline-derived CDR1 and CDR2 are SGHRS and YFSETQ. CDR3 size: 14 residues. Trimming removed 6 bases from V and 6 bases from J, with 18 bases in between. Repertoires were generated with immunoSEQ multiplex PCR, while TCRdb's copy carries only in-frame clones and drops some. The profile shows under 50,000 clones, roughly 82% of them singletons. This TCR was recovered from an adult with an advanced solid tumor such as melanoma, head and neck, liver or kidney cancer. V is TRBV5-1 and J is TRBJ1-1; no clear D gene. The source was CD4+ or CD8+ T cells sorted from blood, collected in a trial of the OX40 agonist ivuxolimab. For the CDR3, the DNA is TGCGCCAGCACCATTTCCACCGGGCGAGCTGAAGCTTTCTTT. It translates to CASTISTGRAEAFF.